These T cell receptor beta chains were read from a single sample in a study of blood T cell repertoires in COVID-19. Measured with immunoSEQ multiplex PCR; TCRdb has only the in-frame clones, and not every one. The table lists approximately 360,000 clones, less than 90% of them singletons, with 5% to 6% in the top ten. The material sequenced was PBMCs or T cells enriched from blood (not recorded which). The receptors were gathered from a woman aged 45-65 years who had recovered from COVID-19. The CDR3 runs from the conserved cysteine through the conserved F or W. The D gene is left open where the match is weak. Rows may omit the clone size; those that give it use once, few, many or a size class.

TRBV27,-,15,TRBJ1-6,-,CASSLISENNSPLHF,TGTGCCAGCAGTTTAATATCAGAAAATAATTCACCCCTCCACTTT
TRBV2,TRBD1,16,TRBJ1-4,-,CASSTLRQGRHEKLFF,TGTGCCAGCAGCACCTTAAGACAGGGGCGGCATGAAAAACTGTTTTTT
TRBV7-6,-,14,TRBJ1-1,-,CASSNTGMLTEAFF,TGTGCCAGCAGCAATACAGGGATGTTGACTGAAGCTTTCTTT
TRBV6-4,-,17,TRBJ2-1,-,CASSDTPAAGSYNEQFF,TGTGCCAGCAGTGATACCCCTGCCGCGGGCTCCTACAATGAGCAGTTCTTC
TRBV19,-,15,TRBJ1-5,-,CASSMGQISNQPQHF,TGTGCCAGTAGTATGGGGCAGATTAGCAATCAGCCCCAGCATTTT
TRBV7-2,-,15,TRBJ2-2,-,CASRIPVTNTGELFF,TGTGCCAGCAGGATTCCGGTGACGAACACCGGGGAGCTGTTTTTT
TRBV11-3,TRBD2,16,TRBJ2-1,-,CASSSQTSRDVHEQFF,TGTGCCAGCAGCTCCCAGACTAGCCGGGACGTGCATGAGCAGTTCTTC
TRBV9,-,14,TRBJ1-6,-,CASSADSRNSPLHF,TGTGCCAGCAGCGCTGACAGTAGGAACTCACCCCTCCACTTT
TRBV19,TRBD1,15,TRBJ1-3,-,CASEDRGLAGNTIYF,TGTGCCAGTGAGGACAGGGGCCTTGCTGGAAACACCATATATTTT
TRBV28,-,15,TRBJ2-1,-,CASSSPGLSYNEQFF,TGTGCCAGCAGTTCCCCTGGGCTCTCCTACAATGAGCAGTTCTTC
TRBV10-3,TRBD1,13,TRBJ1-1,-,CAIRTDRAGGAFF,TGTGCCATCAGAACGGACAGGGCCGGTGGAGCTTTCTTT
TRBV11-1,-,15,TRBJ2-1,-,CASSPSQGSYNEQFF,TGTGCCAGCAGCCCGAGTCAGGGGAGCTACAATGAGCAGTTCTTC
TRBV18,TRBD1,16,TRBJ1-2,-,CASSPPVGQNLYGYTF,TGTGCCAGCTCACCGCCCGTGGGACAGAACTTATATGGCTACACCTTC
TRBV5-4,-,14,TRBJ1-2,-,CASSPVGANYGYTF,TGTGCCAGCAGCCCTGTGGGGGCGAACTATGGCTACACCTTC
TRBV7-2,-,15,TRBJ2-7,-,CASTPWATGAYEQYF,TGTGCCAGCACCCCCTGGGCGACAGGCGCTTACGAGCAGTACTTC
TRBV15,TRBD1,16,TRBJ2-3,-,CATSRTGDRGTDTQYF,TGTGCCACCAGCAGGACAGGGGATCGCGGCACAGATACGCAGTATTTT
TRBV30,TRBD1,14,TRBJ1-2,-,CAWSVGTGEYGYTF,TGTGCCTGGAGTGTAGGGACAGGGGAATATGGCTACACCTTC
TRBV9,TRBD1,15,TRBJ1-2,-,CASSVYRGQGVGYTF,TGTGCCAGCAGCGTCTACCGGGGACAGGGGGTTGGCTACACCTTC
TRBV19,-,13,TRBJ2-7,-,CASSKHQGYEQYF,TGTGCCAGTAGTAAACATCAGGGCTACGAGCAGTACTTC
TRBV9,-,16,TRBJ2-7,-,CASSVTGGSQNYEQYF,TGTGCCAGCAGCGTAACGGGGGGCAGTCAGAACTACGAGCAGTACTTC
TRBV7-9,-,15,TRBJ1-2,-,CASRNRDSVDYGYTF,TGTGCCAGCAGGAACAGGGATTCGGTGGACTATGGCTACACCTTC
TRBV10-3,TRBD1,13,TRBJ2-1,few,CASNRDRDNEQFF,TGTGCCTCAAACCGGGACAGAGACAATGAGCAGTTCTTC
TRBV6-5,TRBD1,15,TRBJ1-5,-,CASSPTGGFSQPQHF,TGTGCCAGCTCCCCGACAGGGGGATTTAGTCAGCCCCAGCATTTT
TRBV19,-,17,TRBJ2-3,-,CASSRAGLAGNTDTQYF,TGTGCCAGTAGTAGGGCCGGTCTGGCGGGAAACACAGATACGCAGTATTTT
TRBV5-1,-,14,TRBJ2-7,-,CASSLGRGSYEQYF,TGCGCCAGCAGCTTGGGACGGGGCTCCTACGAGCAGTACTTC
TRBV3-1/TRBV3-2,TRBD1,15,TRBJ1-2,few,CASSQTEGANYGYTF,TGTGCCAGCAGCCAAACTGAGGGGGCGAATTATGGCTACACCTTC
TRBV3-1/TRBV3-2,-,16,TRBJ1-4,-,CASSQNYGATNEKLFF,TGTGCCAGCAGCCAAAATTACGGGGCAACTAATGAAAAACTGTTTTTT
TRBV9,TRBD2,16,TRBJ2-7,once,CASSPQSGGSPYEQYF,TGTGCCAGCAGCCCCCAATCGGGGGGATCCCCCTACGAGCAGTACTTC
TRBV7-9,-,13,TRBJ1-4,-,CASSLERAEKLFF,TGTGCCAGCAGCCTTGAGAGGGCCGAAAAACTGTTTTTT
TRBV11-1,-,14,TRBJ2-2,few,CASSLAPRTGELFF,TGTGCCAGCAGCTTGGCTCCGAGGACCGGGGAGCTGTTTTTT
TRBV19,TRBD1,15,TRBJ2-3,-,CASSFTGGGTDTQYF,TGTGCCAGTAGCTTTACAGGGGGCGGCACAGATACGCAGTATTTT
TRBV7-9,TRBD1,13,TRBJ1-2,few,CASSFQGAEGYTF,TGTGCCAGCAGCTTCCAGGGGGCGGAGGGCTACACCTTC
TRBV19,TRBD2,20,TRBJ2-2,-,CASSIFFGTSGGPNTGELFF,TGTGCCAGTAGTATCTTCTTCGGGACTAGCGGGGGGCCAAACACCGGGGAGCTGTTTTTT
TRBV19,-,13,TRBJ1-2,-,CASSRQGLRGYTF,TGTGCCAGTAGTAGGCAGGGTTTGAGGGGCTACACCTTC
TRBV7-9,TRBD1,15,TRBJ1-5,-,CASSLQGESNQPQHF,TGTGCCAGCAGCTTACAGGGGGAGAGCAATCAGCCCCAGCATTTT
TRBV12-5,-,14,TRBJ1-1,-,CASGPTGVGTEAFF,TGTGCTAGTGGTCCCACGGGGGTTGGGACTGAAGCTTTCTTT
TRBV12-5,-,14,TRBJ1-1,-,CASGPSGRGTEAFF,TGTGCTAGTGGTCCGAGTGGCAGGGGCACTGAAGCTTTCTTT
TRBV7-9,TRBD1,16,TRBJ1-2,-,CASSLIPGQAHYGYTF,TGTGCCAGCAGTCTTATTCCGGGACAGGCCCACTATGGCTACACCTTC
TRBV28,-,15,TRBJ2-1,-,CASSFPRGTYNEQFF,TGTGCCAGCAGTTTTCCTCGCGGGACCTACAATGAGCAGTTCTTC
TRBV7-3,TRBD2,17,TRBJ2-1,-,CASSQGLAGPVYNEQFF,TGTGCCAGCAGCCAAGGACTAGCGGGACCGGTCTACAATGAGCAGTTCTTC
TRBV25-1,-,13,TRBJ1-5,-,CASSEFENQPQHF,TGTGCCAGCAGTGAATTTGAGAATCAGCCCCAGCATTTT
TRBV9,-,15,TRBJ1-3,once,CASSVGGGSGNTIYF,TGTGCCAGCAGCGTAGGAGGGGGCTCTGGAAACACCATATATTTT
TRBV9,-,13,TRBJ1-2,-,CASSVDGFGGYTF,TGTGCCAGCAGCGTAGACGGGTTTGGCGGCTACACCTTC
TRBV7-2,-,11,TRBJ1-1,-,CASSLKLVTFF,TGTGCCAGCAGCTTAAAACTCGTAACTTTCTTT
TRBV6-5,-,14,TRBJ2-3,-,CASSYAGQTDTQYF,TGTGCCAGCAGTTACGCCGGACAGACAGATACGCAGTATTTT
TRBV19,TRBD2,15,TRBJ2-2,-,CASSQRGVRTGELFF,TGTGCCAGTAGCCAGCGGGGGGTCCGCACCGGGGAGCTGTTTTTT
TRBV19,TRBD1,14,TRBJ1-2,once,CASSATGGYYGYTF,TGTGCCAGTAGTGCCACAGGGGGGTACTATGGCTACACCTTC
TRBV4-2,TRBD2,18,TRBJ2-3,-,CASSHDLLAGGLSDTQYF,TGTGCCAGCAGCCATGACTTACTAGCGGGAGGTTTGTCAGATACGCAGTATTTT
TRBV5-1,-,14,TRBJ2-7,-,CASSLGGSYDEQYF,TGCGCCAGCAGCTTGGGCGGATCCTACGACGAGCAGTACTTC
TRBV25-1,TRBD1,13,TRBJ1-2,-,CAAWRQGGHGYTF,TGTGCCGCTTGGAGACAGGGGGGACATGGCTACACCTTC
TRBV7-9,-,15,TRBJ2-5,few,CASSMGGSSRETQYF,TGTGCCAGCAGCATGGGGGGTTCCTCCCGAGAGACCCAGTACTTC
TRBV5-1,TRBD2,15,TRBJ2-2,-,CASSMRLAGTGELFF,TGCGCCAGCAGTATGCGACTAGCGGGCACCGGGGAGCTGTTTTTT
TRBV2,TRBD1,13,TRBJ2-1,-,CATSGQGYNEQFF,TGTGCCACGTCCGGACAGGGTTACAATGAGCAGTTCTTC
TRBV9,-,14,TRBJ1-6,-,CASSVADSYSPLHF,TGTGCCAGCAGCGTAGCGGACAGTTATTCACCCCTCCACTTT
TRBV12-3/TRBV12-4,-,13,TRBJ1-1,-,CASNFQLNTEAFF,TGTGCCAGCAACTTCCAACTGAACACTGAAGCTTTCTTT